This T cell receptor (beta chain) was documented in a study of blood T cell repertoires in COVID-19. Here immunoSEQ multiplex PCR was the method, and the copy in TCRdb shows in-frame clones only, minus some. Of some 140,000 clones in the sample, approximately 81% were seen once. The receptor was isolated from an older woman with active or convalescent COVID-19. The sample taken for sequencing was peripheral blood.

The CDR3 DNA reads as TGTGCCAGCAGCCATTGGACAGACGGGGAGCTGTTTTTT. This sequence encodes CASSHWTDGELFF. The chain is built from TRBV7-9 and TRBJ2-2; possibly TRBD1 for D (6 bases). With 5 bases removed from V and 7 bases from J, the gap between germline ends came to 11 bases. Per germline, CDR1 SEHNR and CDR2 FQNEAQ (reference sequence). The CDR3 is made up of 13 amino acids.